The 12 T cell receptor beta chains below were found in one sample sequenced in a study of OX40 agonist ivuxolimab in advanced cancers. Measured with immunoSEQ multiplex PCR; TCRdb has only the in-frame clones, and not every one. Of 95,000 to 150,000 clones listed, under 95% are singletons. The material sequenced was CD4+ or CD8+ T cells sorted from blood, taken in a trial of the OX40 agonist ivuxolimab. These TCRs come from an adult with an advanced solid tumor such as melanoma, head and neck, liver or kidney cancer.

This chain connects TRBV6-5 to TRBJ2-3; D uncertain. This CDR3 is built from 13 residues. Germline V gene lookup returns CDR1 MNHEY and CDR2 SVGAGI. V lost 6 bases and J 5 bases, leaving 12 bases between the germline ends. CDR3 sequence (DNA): TGTGCCAGCAGGACGAACTTCGGAGATACGCAGTATTTT. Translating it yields CASRTNFGDTQYF.

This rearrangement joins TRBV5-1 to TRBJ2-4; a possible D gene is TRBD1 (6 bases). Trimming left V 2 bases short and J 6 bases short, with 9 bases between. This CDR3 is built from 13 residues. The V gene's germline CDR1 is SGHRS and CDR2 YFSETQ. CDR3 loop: CASSLVRGNIQYF. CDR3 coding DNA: TGCGCCAGCAGCTTAGTCAGGGGAAACATTCAGTACTTC.

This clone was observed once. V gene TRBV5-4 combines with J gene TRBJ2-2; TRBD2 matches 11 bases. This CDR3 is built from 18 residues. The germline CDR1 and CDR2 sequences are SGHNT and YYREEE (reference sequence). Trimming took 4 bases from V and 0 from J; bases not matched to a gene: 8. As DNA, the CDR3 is TGTGCCAGCAGCCTAGGGACTAGCGGAGCTTCGAACACCGGGGAGCTGTTTTTT. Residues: CASSLGTSGASNTGELFF.

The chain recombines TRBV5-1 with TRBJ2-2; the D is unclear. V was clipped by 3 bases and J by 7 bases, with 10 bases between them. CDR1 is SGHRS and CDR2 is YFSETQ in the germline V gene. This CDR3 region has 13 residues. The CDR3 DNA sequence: TGCGCCAGCAGCTCCAATAGGGACGGGGAGCTGTTTTTT. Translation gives CASSSNRDGELFF.

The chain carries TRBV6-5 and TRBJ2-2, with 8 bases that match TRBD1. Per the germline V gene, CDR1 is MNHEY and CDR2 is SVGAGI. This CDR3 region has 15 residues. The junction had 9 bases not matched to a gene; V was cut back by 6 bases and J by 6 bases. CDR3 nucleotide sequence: TGTGCCAGCAGCCCTCAGGGGGCTGTCGCCGGGGAGCTGTTTTTT. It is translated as CASSPQGAVAGELFF.

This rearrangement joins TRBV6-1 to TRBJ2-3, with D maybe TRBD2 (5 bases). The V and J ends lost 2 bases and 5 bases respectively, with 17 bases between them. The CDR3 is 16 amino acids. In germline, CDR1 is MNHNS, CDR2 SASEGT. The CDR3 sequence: CASSERGRLAGDTQYF. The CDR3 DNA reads TGTGCCAGCAGTGAACGCGGCAGATTGGCGGGAGATACGCAGTATTTT.

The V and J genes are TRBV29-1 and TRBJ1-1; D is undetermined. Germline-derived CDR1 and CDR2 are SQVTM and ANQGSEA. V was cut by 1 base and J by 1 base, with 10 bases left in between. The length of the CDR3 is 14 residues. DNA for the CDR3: TGCAGCGTTGAAGCCCAGAGCAAGAACACTGAAGCTTTCTTT. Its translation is CSVEAQSKNTEAFF. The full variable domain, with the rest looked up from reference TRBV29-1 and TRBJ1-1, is SAVISQKPSRDICQRGTSLTIQCQVDSQVTMMFWYRQQPGQSLTLIATANQGSEATYESGFVIDKFPISRPNLTFSTLTVSNMSPEDSSIYLCSVEAQSKNTEAFFGQGTRLTVV.

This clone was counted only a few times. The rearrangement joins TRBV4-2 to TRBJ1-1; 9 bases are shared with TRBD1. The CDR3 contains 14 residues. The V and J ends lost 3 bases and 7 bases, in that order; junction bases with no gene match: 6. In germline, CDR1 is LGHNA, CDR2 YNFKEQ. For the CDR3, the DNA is TGTGCCAGCAGCCAGGGACAGGGATCTTTTGAAGCTTTCTTT. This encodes CASSQGQGSFEAFF.

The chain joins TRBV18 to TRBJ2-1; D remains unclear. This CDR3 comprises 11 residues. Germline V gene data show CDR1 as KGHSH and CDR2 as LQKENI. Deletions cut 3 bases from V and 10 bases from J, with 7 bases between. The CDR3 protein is CASSPWTEQFF. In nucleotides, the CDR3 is TGTGCCAGCTCACCCTGGACGGAGCAGTTCTTC.

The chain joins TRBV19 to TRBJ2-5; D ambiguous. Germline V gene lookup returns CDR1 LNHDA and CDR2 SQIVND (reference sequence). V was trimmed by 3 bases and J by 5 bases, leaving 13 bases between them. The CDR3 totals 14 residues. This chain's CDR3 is CASSIFAGRETQYF. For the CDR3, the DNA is TGTGCCAGTAGTATCTTTGCCGGGCGGGAGACCCAGTACTTC.

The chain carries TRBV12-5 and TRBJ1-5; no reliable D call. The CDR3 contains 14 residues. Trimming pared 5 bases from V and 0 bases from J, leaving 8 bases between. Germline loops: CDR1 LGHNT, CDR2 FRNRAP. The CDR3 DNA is TGTGCTAGTGGTCCCCGATCTAGCAATCAGCCCCAGCATTTT. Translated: CASGPRSSNQPQHF. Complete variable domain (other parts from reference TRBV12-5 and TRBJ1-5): DARVTQTPRHKVTEMGQEVTMRCQPILGHNTVFWYRQTMMQGLELLAYFRNRAPLDDSGMPKDRFSAEMPDATLATLKIQPSEPRDSAVYFCASGPRSSNQPQHFGDGTRLSIL.

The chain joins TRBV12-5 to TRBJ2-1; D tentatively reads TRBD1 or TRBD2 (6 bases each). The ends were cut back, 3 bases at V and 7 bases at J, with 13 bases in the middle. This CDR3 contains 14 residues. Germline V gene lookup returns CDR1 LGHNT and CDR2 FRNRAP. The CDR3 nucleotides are TGTGCTAGTGGTTTAGGGGGGACTCGGAATGAGCAGTTCTTC. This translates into CASGLGGTRNEQFF.